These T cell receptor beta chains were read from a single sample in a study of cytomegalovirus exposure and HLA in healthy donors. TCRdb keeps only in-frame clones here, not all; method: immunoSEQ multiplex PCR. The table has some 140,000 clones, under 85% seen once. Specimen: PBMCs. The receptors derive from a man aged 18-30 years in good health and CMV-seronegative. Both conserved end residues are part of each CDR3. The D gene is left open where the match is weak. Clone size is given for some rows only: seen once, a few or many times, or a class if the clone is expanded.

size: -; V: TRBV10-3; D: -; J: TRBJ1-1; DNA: TGTGCCATCAGTGAGTCTGCAGAGAACACTGAAGCTTTCTTT; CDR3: CAISESAENTEAFF
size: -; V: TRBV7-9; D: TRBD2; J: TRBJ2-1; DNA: TGTGCCAGCAGCTCCGTAGCGGGGGGTGGGAATGAGCAGTTCTTC; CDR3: CASSSVAGGGNEQFF
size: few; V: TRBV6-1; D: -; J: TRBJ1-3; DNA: TGTGCCAGCAGTGACCTGGACCGGGACTCTGGAAACACCATATATTTT; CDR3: CASSDLDRDSGNTIYF
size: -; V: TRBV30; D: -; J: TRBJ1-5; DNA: TGTGCCTGGAGTGTCCTGGGCCAGCCCCAGCATTTT; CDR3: CAWSVLGQPQHF
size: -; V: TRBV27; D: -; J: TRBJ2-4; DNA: TGTGCCAGCAGTTTAAATATGGTGTCCAAAAACAGTCAGTACTTC; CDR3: CASSLNMVSKNSQYF
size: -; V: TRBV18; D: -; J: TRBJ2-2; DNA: TGTGCCAGCTCACCCCCAGGGATCGCGAACACCGGGGAGCTGTTTTTT; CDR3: CASSPPGIANTGELFF
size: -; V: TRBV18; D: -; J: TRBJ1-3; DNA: TGTGCCAGCTCACTTTTGCAGGGTCGGATTGGAGCCAACTCTGGAAACACCATATATTTT; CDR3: CASSLLQGRIGANSGNTIYF
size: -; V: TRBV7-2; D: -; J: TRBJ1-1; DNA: TGTGCCAGCAGTATCCCGGTCCGTGACACTGAAGCTTTCTTT; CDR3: CASSIPVRDTEAFF
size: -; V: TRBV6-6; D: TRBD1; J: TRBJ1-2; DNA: TGTGCCAGCAATGGCAGGGGGAACTATGGCTACACCTTC; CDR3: CASNGRGNYGYTF
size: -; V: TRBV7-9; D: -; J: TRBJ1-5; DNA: TGTGCCAGCAGCTTAGAAATGTCGGGGAGAGGCAATCAGCCCCAGCATTTT; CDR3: CASSLEMSGRGNQPQHF
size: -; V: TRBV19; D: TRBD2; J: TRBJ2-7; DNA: TGTGCCAGTAGTAGAAAAGCGGGGGAGTCCTACGAGCAGTACTTC; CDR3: CASSRKAGESYEQYF
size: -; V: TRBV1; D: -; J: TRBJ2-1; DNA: TGCACCAGCAGCCAAGAGTCCGGGACTAGCGGCCCATGCGCCAACAATGAGCAGTTCTTC; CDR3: CTSSQESGTSGPCANNEQFF
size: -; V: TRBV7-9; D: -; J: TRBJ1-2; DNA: TGTGCCAGCAGTCCCCTCCCACAGGGCCGGCACACCTTC; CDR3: CASSPLPQGRHTF
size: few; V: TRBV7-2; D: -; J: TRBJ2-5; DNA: TGTGCCAGCAGCCCGGACCCCAGACTACAAGAGACCCAGTACTTC; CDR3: CASSPDPRLQETQYF
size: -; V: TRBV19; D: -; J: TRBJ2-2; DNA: TGTGCCAGTAGTATACCCCGGGCAGGAGGTACCGGGGAGCTGTTTTTT; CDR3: CASSIPRAGGTGELFF
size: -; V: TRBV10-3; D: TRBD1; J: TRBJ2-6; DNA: TGTGCCATCACCTCGGGACAGGGCTCTGGGGCCAACGTCCTGACTTTC; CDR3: CAITSGQGSGANVLTF
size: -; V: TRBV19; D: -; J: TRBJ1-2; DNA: TGTGCCAGTAGCCAAATAGGGGGTGGCTACACCTTC; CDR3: CASSQIGGGYTF
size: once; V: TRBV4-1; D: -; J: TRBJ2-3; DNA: TGCGCCAGCAGCCTGTTGCTAGGTTCTCCGTATTTT; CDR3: CASSLLLGSPYF
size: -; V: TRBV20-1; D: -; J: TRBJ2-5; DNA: TGCAGTGCTAGTAAACGGGAGACCCAGTACTTC; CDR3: CSASKRETQYF
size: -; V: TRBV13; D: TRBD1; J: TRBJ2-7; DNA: TGTGCCAGCAGCCCCCAGGGACAGGGTACCGACGAGCAGTACTTC; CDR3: CASSPQGQGTDEQYF
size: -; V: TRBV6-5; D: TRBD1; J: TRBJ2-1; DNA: TGTGCCAGCAGTTACTCCGGGACAGTGTTCAATGAGCAGTTCTTC; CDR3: CASSYSGTVFNEQFF
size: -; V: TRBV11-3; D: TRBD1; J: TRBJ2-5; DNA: TGTGCCAGCAGCTCACCGGGACAGGGGGCAGAGACCCAGTACTTC; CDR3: CASSSPGQGAETQYF
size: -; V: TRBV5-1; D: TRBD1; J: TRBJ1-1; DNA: TGCGCCAGCAGCGGACAGGGTGAAAACACTGAAGCTTTCTTT; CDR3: CASSGQGENTEAFF
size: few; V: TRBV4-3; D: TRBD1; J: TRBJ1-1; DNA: TGCGCCAGCAGCCAACAACGGGGACAGGGGTACGAAGCTTTCTTT; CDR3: CASSQQRGQGYEAFF
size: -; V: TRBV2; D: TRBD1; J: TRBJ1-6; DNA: TGTGCCAGCAGGGGGGACCGGGACAGGGATGTGGGGTCACCCCTCCACTTT; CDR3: CASRGDRDRDVGSPLHF
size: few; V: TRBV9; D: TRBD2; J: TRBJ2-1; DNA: TGTGCCAGCAGCGGAACGACTAGCAGAGTTTACAATGAGCAGTTCTTC; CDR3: CASSGTTSRVYNEQFF
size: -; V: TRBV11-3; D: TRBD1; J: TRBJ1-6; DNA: TGTGCCAGCAGCTCATGGACAGGGCTGGGCAATTCACCCCTCCACTTT; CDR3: CASSSWTGLGNSPLHF
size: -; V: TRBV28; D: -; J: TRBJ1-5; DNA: TGTGCCAGCAGTTCACCTGCGGAACAGCCCCAGCATTTT; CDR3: CASSSPAEQPQHF
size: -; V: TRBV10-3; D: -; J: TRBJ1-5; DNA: TGTGCCGCCGGTGCGGGTTCGTTTACCAATCAGCCCCAGCATTTT; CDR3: CAAGAGSFTNQPQHF
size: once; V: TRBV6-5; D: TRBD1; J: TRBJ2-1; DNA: TGTGCCAGCAGTTCCAGACAAGGGGGCGGTCACAATGAGCAGTTCTTC; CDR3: CASSSRQGGGHNEQFF
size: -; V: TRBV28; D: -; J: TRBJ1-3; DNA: TGTGCCAGCAGTTTTCTAGACTCGAACTCTGGAAACACCATATATTTT; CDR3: CASSFLDSNSGNTIYF
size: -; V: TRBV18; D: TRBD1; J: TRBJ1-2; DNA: TGTGCCAGCTCATCAGGACAGGGCCCTAACTATGGCTACACCTTC; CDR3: CASSSGQGPNYGYTF
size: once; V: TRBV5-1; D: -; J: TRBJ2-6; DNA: TGCGCCAGCAGCGCTCTAGGGGCTGGGGCCAACGTCCTGACTTTC; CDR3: CASSALGAGANVLTF
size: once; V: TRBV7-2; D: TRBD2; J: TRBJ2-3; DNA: TGTGCCAGCAGCTTAGATCTGCGGGGGGGCTTTGCAGATACGCAGTATTTT; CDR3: CASSLDLRGGFADTQYF
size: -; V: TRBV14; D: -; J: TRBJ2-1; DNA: TGTGCCAGCAGTCTGGGGCCGCAAAGGAGCTCCTACAATGAGCAGTTCTTC; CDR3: CASSLGPQRSSYNEQFF
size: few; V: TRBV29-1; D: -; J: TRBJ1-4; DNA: TGCAGCGTTCGACTTAATGAAAAACTGTTTTTT; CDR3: CSVRLNEKLFF
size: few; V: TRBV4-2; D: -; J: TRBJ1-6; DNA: TGTGCCAGCAGCGCACTAGAAGGCTGGGGAAACTTTGGGAATTCACCCCTCCACTTT; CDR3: CASSALEGWGNFGNSPLHF
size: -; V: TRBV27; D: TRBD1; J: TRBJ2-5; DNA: TGTGCCAGCAGTTATACAGGGGTCCGGGAGACCCAGTACTTC; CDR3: CASSYTGVRETQYF
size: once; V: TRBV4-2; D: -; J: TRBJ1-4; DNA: TGTGCCAGCAAATCCTTCAGGGCAAATGAAAAACTGTTTTTT; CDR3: CASKSFRANEKLFF
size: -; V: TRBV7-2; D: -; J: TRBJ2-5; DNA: TGTGCCAGCAGCTTAGGGGCTCCCTCGGAGACCCAGTACTTC; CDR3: CASSLGAPSETQYF
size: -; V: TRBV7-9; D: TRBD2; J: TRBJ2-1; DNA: TGTGCCAGCAGCTTAGTAGGGCTAGCGGATGAGCAGTTCTTC; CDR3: CASSLVGLADEQFF
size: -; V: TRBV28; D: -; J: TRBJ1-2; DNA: TGTGCCAGCAGCTCAGGGTATGATGGCTACACCTTC; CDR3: CASSSGYDGYTF
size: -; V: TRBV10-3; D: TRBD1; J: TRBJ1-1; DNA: TGTGCCATCAGTAAGGACAGGGCGGGAATGGCTTTCTTT; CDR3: CAISKDRAGMAFF
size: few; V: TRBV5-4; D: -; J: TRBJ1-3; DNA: TGTGCCAGCAGCTCCGCCCCCGAGAACACCATATATTTT; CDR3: CASSSAPENTIYF
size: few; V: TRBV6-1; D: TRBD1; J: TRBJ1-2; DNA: TGTGCCAGCAGTGAGTTTACAGGGGACTATGGCTACACCTTC; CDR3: CASSEFTGDYGYTF
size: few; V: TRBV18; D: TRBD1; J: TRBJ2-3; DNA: TGTGCCAGCTCACCCTGGACAGGGAACGCAGATACGCAGTATTTT; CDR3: CASSPWTGNADTQYF
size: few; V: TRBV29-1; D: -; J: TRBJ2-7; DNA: TGCAGCGTTGTGAGGATTAGGTACTACGAGCAGTACTTC; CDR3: CSVVRIRYYEQYF
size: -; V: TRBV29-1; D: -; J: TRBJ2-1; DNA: TGCAGCGTTGGGCTTGTTCACGGGGGAAGCCAATCCTACAATGAGCAGTTCTTC; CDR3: CSVGLVHGGSQSYNEQFF
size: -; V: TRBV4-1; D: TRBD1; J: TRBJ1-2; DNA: TGCGCCAGCAGCCAAGTGACGACAGGGAACTATGGCTACACCTTC; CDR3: CASSQVTTGNYGYTF
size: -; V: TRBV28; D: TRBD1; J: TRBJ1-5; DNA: TGTGCCAGCAGTTTGGCGGGACAGATCGTCAATCAGCCCCAGCATTTT; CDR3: CASSLAGQIVNQPQHF
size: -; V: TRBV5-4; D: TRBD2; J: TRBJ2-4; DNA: TGTGCCAGCAGCTTGGATCTAGCGGGGGGGCCGACCAAAAACATTCAGTACTTC; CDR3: CASSLDLAGGPTKNIQYF
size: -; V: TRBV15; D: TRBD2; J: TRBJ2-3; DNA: TGTGCCACCAGCACGGGGCGGGGGGGATACACAGATACGCAGTATTTT; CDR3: CATSTGRGGYTDTQYF
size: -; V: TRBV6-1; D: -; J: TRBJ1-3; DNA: TGTGCCAGCAGCTCGGACATCTCTGGAAACACCATATATTTT; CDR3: CASSSDISGNTIYF
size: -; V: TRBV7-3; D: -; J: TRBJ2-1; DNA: TGTGCCAGCAGCTTAACGGGGACGGGGGAAGAGCAGTTCTTC; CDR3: CASSLTGTGEEQFF
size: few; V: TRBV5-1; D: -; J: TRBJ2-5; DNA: TGCGCCAGCAGCTATCGAGAGACCCAGTACTTC; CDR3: CASSYRETQYF
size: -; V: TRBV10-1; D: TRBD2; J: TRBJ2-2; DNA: TGCGCTTGTCGGCAGGGGACTAGCGACACCGGGGAGCTGTTTTTT; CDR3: CACRQGTSDTGELFF
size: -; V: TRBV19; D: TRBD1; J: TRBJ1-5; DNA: TGTGCCAGCTCCGGGACAGGGGGCTATAGCAATCAGCCCCAGCATTTT; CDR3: CASSGTGGYSNQPQHF
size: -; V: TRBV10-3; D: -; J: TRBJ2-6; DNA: TGTGCCATCAGTGTGGCAGGAGGGAGCTCTGGGGCCAACGGCCTGACTTTC; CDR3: CAISVAGGSSGANGLTF
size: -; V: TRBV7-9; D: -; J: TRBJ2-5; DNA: TGTGCCAGCAGCGGACAGAATCAAGAGACCCAGTACTTC; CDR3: CASSGQNQETQYF